The 18 T cell receptor beta chains given below trace back to one sample, sequenced in a study of memory CD4+ T cells and cytomegalovirus serostatus. The assay was immunoSEQ multiplex PCR, and TCRdb's table has in-frame clones only and misses some. Of about 64,000 clones in the sample, approximately 77% were seen once. Single viable CD3+CD4+CD8-CD45RO+ cells were sorted as the memory CD4+ T cells. The source material was memory CD4+ T cells from blood. The receptors stem from an adult in good health and CMV-seronegative.

V gene TRBV7-2 combines with J gene TRBJ1-5; no firm D call. Germline V gene lookup returns CDR1 SGHTA and CDR2 FQGNSA. Trimming stripped 2 bases from V and 9 bases from J, with 8 bases between. The CDR3 runs 12 residues. The CDR3 reads CASSLFERPQHF. The CDR3 coding sequence is TGTGCCAGCAGCTTATTCGAGCGGCCCCAGCATTTT.

The chain has TRBV7-2 and TRBJ2-4; the D is unclear. The CDR3 spans 14 residues. V lost 4 bases, J lost 7 bases, and 14 bases lay in between. Germline V gene data show CDR1 as SGHTA and CDR2 as FQGNSA. CDR3 region: CASSSYIGPNIQYF. CDR3 DNA sequence: TGTGCCAGCAGCTCGTATATAGGACCGAACATTCAGTACTTC.

DNA for the CDR3: TGTGCCAGCAGCGTAGAAGGTAGCGGTTACAATGAGCAGTTCTTC. Translation: CASSVEGSGYNEQFF. The genes are TRBV9 and TRBJ2-1; TRBD2 might be the D (6 bases). With 0 bases removed from V and 4 bases from J, the gap between germline ends came to 11 bases. The CDR3 extends over 15 amino acids. CDR1 SGDLS and CDR2 YYNGEE come from the germline V gene.

This clone was observed a few times. The sample carries other DNA sequences with the same CDR3. J is TRBJ1-5 and V is TRBV30, with a possible D match to TRBD1 (5 bases). The CDR3 covers 15 residues. Between the trimmed V and J ends, which lost 0 bases and 2 bases, there was a span of 11 bases. The germline CDR1 and CDR2 sequences are GTSNPN and SVGIG (reference sequence). This CDR3 is CAWSVDRGGNQPQHF. The CDR3 region has the DNA TGTGCCTGGAGTGTAGACCGGGGCGGCAATCAGCCCCAGCATTTT.

The chain links TRBV4-1 to TRBJ1-2; D is undetermined. Germline CDR1 MGHRA, CDR2 YSYEKL. CDR3 length equals 14 residues. V was pared by 5 bases and J by 2 bases, with 12 bases between. The CDR3 DNA reads as TGCGCCAGCAGCTTTCAAAATACAAACTATGGCTACACCTTC. Amino acid sequence: CASSFQNTNYGYTF.

This rearrangement joins TRBV5-1 to TRBJ2-4, with a tentative D call TRBD1 (6 bases). Trimming stripped 0 bases from V and 5 bases from J, with 9 bases between. The CDR3 runs 14 residues. Looked up from germline, CDR1 is SGHRS and CDR2 is YFSETQ. The CDR3 nucleotides read TGCGCCAGCAGCTTGGGGAACAGGGAAAACATTCAGTACTTC. The encoded protein is CASSLGNRENIQYF.

In its sample, this clone was seen once. This sequence joins TRBV7-9 and TRBJ1-2, with 7 nucleotides matching TRBD1. The V gene end was trimmed by 5 bases and the J gene end by 8 bases; junction bases not matched to a gene: 8. CDR1 and CDR2 (germline): SEHNR, FQNEAQ (reference sequence). The CDR3 is 13 residues long. CDR3 nucleotides: TGTGCCAGCAGCCAACCCGACAGGGCGGGCTACACCTTC. As protein: CASSQPDRAGYTF.

The chain is built from TRBV11-2 and TRBJ2-7, with 11 bases identical to TRBD1. Germline lookup yields CDR1 SGHAT and CDR2 FQNNGV. The J segment lost 4 bases and the V segment lost 5 bases, leaving 7 bases of the junction unmatched. The CDR3 is 15 amino acids. The DNA for the CDR3 is TGTGCCAGCAGCCAGGGACAGGGGGTGGGTTACGAGCAGTACTTC. Its translation: CASSQGQGVGYEQYF.

In nucleotides, the CDR3 is TGCGCCAGCAGCCAAGAATTCAGGGATTACTATGGCTACACCTTC. It codes for CASSQEFRDYYGYTF. The rearrangement uses TRBV4-3 and TRBJ1-2; D might be TRBD1 (5 bases). This CDR3 has 15 amino acids. Per germline, CDR1 LGHNA and CDR2 YSLEER. V was shortened by 0 bases and J by 3 bases, with 11 bases between the two germline ends.

The V gene is TRBV4-2, the J gene TRBJ2-7; D possibly uses TRBD1 or TRBD2 (5 bases each). The germline gives CDR1 LGHNA, CDR2 YNFKEQ. This CDR3 contains 16 residues. V dropped 4 bases and J dropped 7 bases, with 23 bases sitting between them. CDR3 amino acids: CASSPRPGPTFGEQYF. Written as DNA, the CDR3 is TGTGCCAGCAGCCCCCGCCCGGGACCGACTTTTGGGGAGCAGTACTTC.

V usage is TRBV28 and J usage is TRBJ2-7, with D perhaps TRBD2 (5 bases). CDR1 is MDHEN, CDR2 SYDVKM, per germline. Between the trimmed V and J ends, which lost 5 bases and 1 base, there was a span of 12 bases. This CDR3 spans 14 amino acids. CDR3 in amino acids: CASSRLANSYEQYF. The DNA of the CDR3 is TGTGCCAGCAGTCGATTAGCGAATTCCTACGAGCAGTACTTC. Complete variable domain (other parts from reference TRBV28 and TRBJ2-7): DVKVTQSSRYLVKRTGEKVFLECVQDMDHENMFWYRQDPGLGLRLIYFSYDVKMKEKGDIPEGYSVSREKKERFSLILESASTNQTSMYLCASSRLANSYEQYFGPGTRLTVT.

About this clone itself: Other nucleotide sequences in the sample specify the same CDR3. CDR3 nucleotide sequence: TGTGCCAGCAGCCTGGACAGGGCTACTGAAGCTTTCTTT. This sequence encodes CASSLDRATEAFF. The chain joins TRBV5-6 to TRBJ1-1; the match to TRBD1 covers 8 bases. The length of the CDR3 is 13 residues. Germline CDR1 reads SGHDT; CDR2 reads YYEEEE. The V segment lost 4 bases and the J segment 5 bases; nucleotides outside the gene matches: 4.

The rearrangement links TRBV19 to TRBJ1-1, with D unresolved. Trimming took 4 bases from V and 9 from J, leaving 15 bases between them. This CDR3 contains 13 residues. Germline V gene lookup returns CDR1 LNHDA and CDR2 SQIVND (reference sequence). Here the CDR3 reads CASSTDSAEKAFF. DNA of the CDR3: TGTGCCAGTAGTACCGACTCCGCAGAGAAAGCTTTCTTT.

The chain combines TRBV27 with TRBJ1-2; 9 nucleotides align to TRBD1. V gave up 5 bases and J gave up 5 bases; unmatched junction bases: 3. The germline V gene encodes CDR1 MNHEY and CDR2 SMNVEV (reference sequence). The CDR3 is made up of 13 amino acids. The CDR3 region has the DNA TGTGCCAGCAGTGGACAGGGGTGGTATGGCTACACCTTC. Residues: CASSGQGWYGYTF.

The V call is TRBV10-2, the J call TRBJ2-3; the match to TRBD2 covers 13 bases. V dropped 6 bases and J dropped 3; count of bases not matched to a gene: 3. Germline V CDR1 and CDR2: WSHSY, SAAADI. This CDR3 has 15 residues. CDR3: CASSGLAGATDTQYF. CDR3 bases: TGCGCCAGCAGCGGACTAGCGGGGGCGACAGATACGCAGTATTTT.

V usage is TRBV18 and J usage is TRBJ1-1, with TRBD1 matching 8 bases. Per germline, CDR1 KGHSH and CDR2 LQKENI. J gave up 4 bases and V 1 base, and 17 bases lay outside the gene matches. CDR3 length equals 19 residues. This CDR3 reads CASSPRTRAGGDRSTEAFF. The CDR3, as DNA: TGTGCCAGCTCACCACGTACTAGGGCAGGGGGCGACCGGAGCACTGAAGCTTTCTTT.

V gene TRBV2 combines with J gene TRBJ1-1; TRBD1 matches 8 bases. The length of the CDR3 is 12 residues. CDR1 SNHLY and CDR2 FYNNEI come from the germline V gene. The trim removed 6 bases at V and 6 bases at J, leaving 3 bases unmatched. CDR3 protein: CASRETGAEAFF. The CDR3, as DNA: TGTGCCAGCAGAGAGACAGGGGCTGAAGCTTTCTTT.

The V and J genes are TRBV7-2 and TRBJ2-1; 8 nucleotides line up with TRBD1. The CDR3 is 13 amino acids. Germline V gene sequence: CDR1 SGHTA, CDR2 FQGNSA. Unmatched junction bases numbered 5, after V lost 7 bases and J lost 6 bases. The CDR3 DNA follows: TGTGCCAGCACCTCGGACAGGGCCAATGAGCAGTTCTTC. As protein: CASTSDRANEQFF.